The sequence of this T cell receptor beta chain was determined in a study of CD8 T cells in ankylosing spondylitis. Regarding the study as a whole: A TCR beta motif made of several highly homologous variants seemed typical of ankylosing spondylitis blood. The study looked at matched synovial fluid samples from ankylosing spondylitis patients. Disease-linked clones were reported to be significantly enriched there.

Each TCR beta library was made by quantitative 5'-RACE that incorporated molecular barcodes. Each CDR3 protein gets one entry after TCRdb re-called the 5' RACE reads with MiXCR. The sample contains roughly 220,000 distinct CDR3 sequences, 10% of which appear only once. In this sample, this clonotype turned up many times. Its antigen is undetermined. The material sequenced was blood, either unsorted or a sorted T cell fraction (not recorded which). The sequence was collected from a male donor with ankylosing spondylitis or in good health (not recorded which).

The CDR3 DNA is TGTGCCAGCAGTGGGGGTCTGGAGACCCAGTACTTC. This codes for CASSGGLETQYF. The chain joins TRBV12-3 or TRBV12-4 to TRBJ2-5; D tentatively reads TRBD1 or TRBD2 (5 bases each). Trimming shortened V by 5 bases and J by 5 bases, and 9 bases separated the two germline ends. CDR3 length: 12 residues.